These T cell receptor beta chains were read from a single sample in a study of blood T cells in healthy people across ages. TCRdb passed the 5' RACE reads through MiXCR, listing each CDR3 protein once. This sample has roughly 500,000 distinct CDR3 sequences, with 25% to 30% found just once. The source material was blood. The receptor set was obtained from a woman in her seventies in good health. The CDR3 runs from the conserved cysteine through the conserved F or W. A D gene is named only where the DNA matches it firmly. The listing skips clone size in some rows; elsewhere it reads once, few, many or a size class.

>TRBJ2-1|TRBD2|TRBV7-2|-
CASRGPSLAGGPYEQFF
TGTGCCAGCAGAGGTCCGAGTCTAGCGGGGGGGCCCTATGAGCAGTTCTTC
>TRBJ2-2|-|TRBV7-2|-
CASSLRTAGELFF
TGTGCCAGCAGCCTAAGGACGGCCGGGGAGCTGTTTTTT
>TRBJ2-1|TRBD2|TRBV5-1|few
CASSSNPGLARNEQFF
TGCGCCAGCAGCTCCAACCCTGGACTAGCCCGGAATGAGCAGTTCTTC
>TRBJ1-4|-|TRBV20-1|-
CSAGLGMSNEQLFF
TGCAGTGCCGGCCTCGGGATGTCTAATGAACAACTGTTTTTT
>TRBJ1-5|-|TRBV20-1|-
CSAEGGTRSNQPQHF
TGCAGTGCCGAGGGGGGGACGAGGAGCAATCAGCCCCAGCATTTT
>TRBJ2-5|-|TRBV3-1|many
CASSQSETQYF
TGTGCCAGCAGCCAATCAGAGACCCAGTACTTC
>TRBJ1-2|TRBD1|TRBV6-2/TRBV6-3|-
CASRPLGGQGLYGYTF
TGTGCCAGCAGACCTCTGGGGGGACAGGGATTGTATGGCTACACCTTC
>TRBJ2-5|-|TRBV7-2|-
CAISEAGGTQYF
TGTGCCATCAGTGAAGCCGGGGGGACCCAGTACTTC
>TRBJ1-2|-|TRBV7-2|few
CASSLRTANYGYTF
TGTGCCAGCAGCTTGAGGACAGCTAACTATGGCTACACCTTC
>TRBJ1-4|-|TRBV4-3|-
CASSQDRDEKLFF
TGCGCCAGCAGCCAAGACAGGGACGAAAAACTGTTTTTT
>TRBJ2-1|-|TRBV5-5|-
CASSFSFVNEQFF
TGTGCCAGCAGCTTCTCCTTTGTCAATGAGCAGTTCTTC
>TRBJ1-3|-|TRBV5-1|-
CASSLDGAGNTIYF
TGCGCCAGCAGCTTGGATGGGGCTGGAAACACCATATATTTT
>TRBJ2-7|-|TRBV7-9|-
CASSPRHSYEQYF
TGTGCCAGCAGCCCGAGACACTCCTACGAGCAGTACTTC
>TRBJ1-5|-|TRBV5-5|few
CASSLFVISGNQPQHF
TGTGCCAGCAGCTTGTTCGTAATTTCAGGGAACCAGCCCCAGCATTTT
>TRBJ1-4|TRBD1|TRBV5-1|few
CASSLMGQAVEKLFF
TGCGCCAGCAGCTTGATGGGACAGGCGGTGGAAAAACTGTTTTTT
>TRBJ1-1|-|TRBV20-1|few
CSASPGAMNIEAFF
TGCAGTGCCTCGCCCGGTGCGATGAACATTGAAGCTTTCTTT
>TRBJ1-2|TRBD1|TRBV20-1|few
CSASSGAGGNGYTF
TGCAGTGCTAGTTCCGGGGCAGGGGGCAATGGCTACACCTTC
>TRBJ1-1|TRBD1|TRBV5-1|-
CASRAEVGGWTEAFF
TGCGCCAGCAGGGCCGAGGTAGGGGGCTGGACTGAAGCTTTCTTT
>TRBJ1-1|-|TRBV4-3|-
CASSQSGELSKAFF
TGCGCCAGCAGCCAGTCCGGGGAGCTGAGTAAAGCTTTCTTT
>TRBJ2-5|-|TRBV7-2|few
CASSLRHPGGETQYF
TGTGCCAGCAGCTTACGTCACCCGGGTGGGGAGACCCAGTACTTC
>TRBJ1-2|TRBD1|TRBV20-1|-
CSARPTGGNYGYTF
TGCAGTGCTAGACCCACAGGGGGAAACTATGGCTACACCTTC
>TRBJ1-6|-|TRBV7-9|-
CASSLVDSPLHF
TGTGCCAGCAGCTTAGTCGATTCACCCCTCCACTTT
>TRBJ2-5|TRBD1|TRBV11-1|-
CASSLGVGTASQETQYF
TGTGCCAGCAGCTTAGGGGTCGGGACAGCAAGCCAAGAGACCCAGTACTTC
>TRBJ2-4|-|TRBV3-1|-
CASSPRENIQYF
TGTGCCAGCAGCCCTCGGGAAAACATTCAGTACTTC
>TRBJ1-1|-|TRBV10-3|few
CAISGPGQPNTEAFF
TGTGCCATCAGTGGTCCCGGGCAGCCGAACACTGAAGCTTTCTTT
>TRBJ2-1|TRBD1|TRBV30|-
CAWSRGQGSNEQFF
TGTGCCTGGAGTAGGGGACAGGGGTCCAATGAGCAGTTCTTC